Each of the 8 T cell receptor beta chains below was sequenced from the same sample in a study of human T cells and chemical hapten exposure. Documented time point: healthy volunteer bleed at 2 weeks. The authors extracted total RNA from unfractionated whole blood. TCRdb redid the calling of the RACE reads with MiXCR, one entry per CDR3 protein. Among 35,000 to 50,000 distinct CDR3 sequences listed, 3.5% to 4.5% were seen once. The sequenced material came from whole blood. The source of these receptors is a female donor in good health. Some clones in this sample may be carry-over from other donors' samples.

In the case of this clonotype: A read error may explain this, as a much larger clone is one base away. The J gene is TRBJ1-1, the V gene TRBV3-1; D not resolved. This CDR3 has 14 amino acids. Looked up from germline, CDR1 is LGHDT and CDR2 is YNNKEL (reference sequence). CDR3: CASRQVVGEDKAFF. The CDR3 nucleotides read TGTGCCAGCAGGCAAGTGGTCGGGGAGGATAAGGCTTTCTTT.

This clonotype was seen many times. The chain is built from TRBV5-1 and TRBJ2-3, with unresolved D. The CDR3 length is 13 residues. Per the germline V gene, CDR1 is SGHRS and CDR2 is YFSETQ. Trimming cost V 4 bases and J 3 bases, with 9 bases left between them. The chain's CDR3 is CASSVEGTDTQYF. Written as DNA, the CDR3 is TGCGCCAGCAGCGTCGAAGGAACAGATACGCAGTATTTT. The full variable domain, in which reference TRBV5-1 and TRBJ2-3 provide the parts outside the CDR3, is KAGVTQTPRYLIKTRGQQVTLSCSPISGHRSVSWYQQTPGQGLQFLFEYFSETQRNKGNFPGRFSGRQFSNSRSEMNVSTLELGDSALYLCASSVEGTDTQYFGPGTRLTVL.

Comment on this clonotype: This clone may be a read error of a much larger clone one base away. The chain's CDR3 is CASRSIGLTGGPGTDTQYF. The CDR3 DNA sequence: TGTGCCAGCAGATCGATTGGACTAACGGGGGGGCCTGGCACAGATACGCAGTATTTT. The gene calls are TRBV6-5 and TRBJ2-3; 8 bases agree with TRBD2. The trim removed 6 bases at V and 1 base at J, leaving 18 bases unmatched. The CDR3 loop spans 19 amino acids. The germline gives CDR1 MNHEY, CDR2 SVGAGI.

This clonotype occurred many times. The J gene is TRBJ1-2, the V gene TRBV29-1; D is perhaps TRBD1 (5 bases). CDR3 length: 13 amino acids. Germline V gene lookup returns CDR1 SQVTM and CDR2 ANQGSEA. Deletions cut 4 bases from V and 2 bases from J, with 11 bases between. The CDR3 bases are TGCAGCGTTGGAGACGGGGGAAACTATGGCTACACCTTC. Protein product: CSVGDGGNYGYTF.

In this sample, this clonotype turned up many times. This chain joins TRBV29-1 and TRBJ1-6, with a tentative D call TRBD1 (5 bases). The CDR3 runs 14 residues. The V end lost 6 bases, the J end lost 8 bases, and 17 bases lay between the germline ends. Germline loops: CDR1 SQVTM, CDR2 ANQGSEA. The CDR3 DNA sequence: TGCAGCGTCGGGGACGGTCTGGGAGATTCACCCCTCCACTTT. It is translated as CSVGDGLGDSPLHF.

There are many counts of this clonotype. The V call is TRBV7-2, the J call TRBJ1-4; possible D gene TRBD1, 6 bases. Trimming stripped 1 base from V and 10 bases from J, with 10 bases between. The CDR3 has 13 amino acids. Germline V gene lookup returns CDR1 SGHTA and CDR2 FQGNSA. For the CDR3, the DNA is TGTGCCAGCAGCTTAGAGACAGGCTCAAAACTGTTTTTT. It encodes CASSLETGSKLFF.

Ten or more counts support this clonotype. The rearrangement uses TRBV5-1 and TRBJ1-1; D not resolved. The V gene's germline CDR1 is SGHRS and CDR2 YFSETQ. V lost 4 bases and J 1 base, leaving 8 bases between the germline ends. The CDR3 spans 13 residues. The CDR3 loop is CASSPQTNTEAFF. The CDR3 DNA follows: TGCGCCAGCAGCCCCCAAACGAACACTGAAGCTTTCTTT.

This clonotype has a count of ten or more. The CDR3 loop reads CSARHIMNTEAFF. In DNA, the CDR3 is TGCAGTGCCAGACATATCATGAACACTGAAGCTTTCTTT. This chain connects TRBV20-1 to TRBJ1-1, with no clear D. CDR3 length: 13 residues. V gave up 6 bases and J gave up 0 bases, with 11 bases separating them. Germline-derived CDR1 and CDR2 are DFQATT and SNEGSKA (reference sequence).